These 3 T cell receptor beta chains were all obtained from the same sample, sequenced in a study of tumor and adjacent non-tumor tissue in lung cancer. This sample's RNA came from whole unsorted tissue. Three rounds of nested PCR, following a modified ARM-PCR protocol, produced the TCRbeta library. TCRdb called the multiplex PCR reads again in MiXCR, with one record for every CDR3 protein. There are 60,000 to 85,000 distinct CDR3 sequences in the sample; around 73% occur only once, and 28% lies in the top ten. The sequencing sample was made of lung tumor tissue. These receptors originate from a man in his sixties with non-small cell lung cancer.

On this clonotype: The junction shows a germline mismatch at one end, possibly a read error. The V and J genes are TRBV28 and TRBJ2-4, with a tentative D call TRBD2 (7 bases). The CDR3 totals 19 residues. Germline V lookup: CDR1 MDHEN, CDR2 SYDVKM. CDR3 loop: CASRPPTGGSIATKNIQYF. The DNA for the CDR3 is TGTGCCAGCAGGCCACCGACGGGGGGCTCCATCGCAACCAAAAACATTCAGTATTTC.

This clonotype rates as medium-sized. V and J are TRBV20-1 and TRBJ2-5; D unresolved. Trimming left V 3 bases short and J 5 bases short, with 10 bases between. CDR1 is DFQATT and CDR2 is SNEGSKA in the germline V gene (reference sequence). The CDR3 is 12 amino acids. The DNA for the CDR3 is TGCAGTGCTAGGGTCGCTGGGGAGACCCAGTACTTC. Translating gives CSARVAGETQYF.

The chain joins TRBV6-5 to TRBJ1-1; no clear D gene. CDR1 is MNHEY and CDR2 is SVGAGI in the germline V gene. V lost 10 bases to trimming and J lost 14 bases, with 23 bases between them. The CDR3 has 12 residues. The CDR3 loop reads CAIGRVNTEPFF. The CDR3, as DNA: TGTGCCATCGGAAGGGTGAACACTGAACCATTCTTT.